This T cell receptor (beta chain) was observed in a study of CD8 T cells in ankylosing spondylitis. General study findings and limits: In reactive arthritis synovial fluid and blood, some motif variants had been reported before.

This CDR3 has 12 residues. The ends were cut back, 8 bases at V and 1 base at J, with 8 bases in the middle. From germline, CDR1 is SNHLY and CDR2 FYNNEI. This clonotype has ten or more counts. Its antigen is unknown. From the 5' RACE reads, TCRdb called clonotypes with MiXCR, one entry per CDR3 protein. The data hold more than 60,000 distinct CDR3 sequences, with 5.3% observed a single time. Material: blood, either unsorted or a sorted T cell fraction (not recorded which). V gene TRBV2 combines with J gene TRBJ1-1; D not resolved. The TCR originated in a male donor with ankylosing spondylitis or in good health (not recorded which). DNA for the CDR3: TGTGCCAGCGCCACGGGGAACACTGAAGCTTTCTTT. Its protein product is CASATGNTEAFF.